Following are 26 T cell receptor beta chains from one sample sequenced in a study of a mutant IDH1 vaccine in newly diagnosed glioma. The table came from immunoSEQ multiplex PCR; TCRdb's copy has only in-frame clones and leaves some out. Here the sample spans about 54,000 clones, 84% being singletons. Sample time point: week 35, safety follow-up. It was 300 ug of mutant IDH1 20-mer peptide that made up each vaccine dose, given with topical imiquimod. No antigen has been assigned to these receptors. Sample: PBMCs, taken from a glioma patient whose treatment included an IDH1 peptide vaccine. The receptors derive from a woman aged 18 to 35 with glioma.

The V and J genes are TRBV11-2 and TRBJ2-7; D is unresolved. The germline V and J ends were trimmed by 8 bases and 2 bases, with 4 bases remaining between them. The CDR3 contains 10 residues. CDR1 and CDR2 (germline): SGHAT, FQNNGV. The DNA for the CDR3 is TGTGCCAGCGCCACCTACGAGCAGTACTTC. It specifies CASATYEQYF.

This chain uses TRBV13 with TRBJ2-3; 11 bases agree with TRBD2. The CDR3 covers 16 residues. Trimming took 5 bases from V and 1 from J; bases not matched to a gene: 5. Germline assignment: CDR1 PRHDT and CDR2 FYEKMQ (reference sequence). CDR3 in amino acids: CASSDAGLAGTDTQYF. As DNA, the CDR3 is TGTGCCAGCAGCGACGCGGGACTAGCGGGCACAGATACGCAGTATTTT.

V gene TRBV11-1 combines with J gene TRBJ2-7, with D possibly being TRBD1 (5 bases). Germline CDR1 is SGHAT and CDR2 is FQDESV (reference sequence). CDR3 length equals 16 residues. Trimming removed 5 bases from V and 4 bases from J, with 21 bases in between. The CDR3: CASSHPRGSTDYEQYF. Here the CDR3 DNA reads TGTGCCAGCAGCCACCCTAGGGGCTCTACGGATTACGAGCAGTACTTC.

The V gene is TRBV18, the J gene TRBJ2-5, with 11 nucleotides matching TRBD2. CDR3 length: 17 residues. The ends lost 0 bases at V and 2 bases at J; junction bases unmatched: 5. Germline lookup yields CDR1 KGHSH and CDR2 LQKENI. The CDR3 reads CASSPPRLAGQQETQYF. The CDR3 DNA is TGTGCCAGCTCACCACCGAGACTAGCGGGACAGCAAGAGACCCAGTACTTC.

In this sample, this clone turned up once. The chain couples TRBV5-1 to TRBJ2-2; D unresolved. Germline lookup yields CDR1 SGHRS and CDR2 YFSETQ. The germline V and J ends were trimmed by 4 bases and 2 bases, with 9 bases remaining between them. This CDR3 region has 14 residues. This CDR3 reads CASSPDTNTGELFF. CDR3 sequence (DNA): TGCGCCAGCAGCCCCGACACCAACACCGGGGAGCTGTTTTTT.

This clone occurred a few times. V usage is TRBV6-4 and J usage is TRBJ2-2; D might be TRBD2 (6 bases). The V gene lost 2 bases and the J gene lost 2 bases, with 6 bases spanning the gap. CDR3 size: 14 residues. Germline values: CDR1 MRHNA, CDR2 SNTAGT. The CDR3 protein is CASSDGTNTGELFF. The CDR3 DNA is TGTGCCAGCAGTGACGGGACTAACACCGGGGAGCTGTTTTTT.

CDR3: CASRGGRGEKLFF. CDR3 bases: TGTGCCAGCAGGGGGGGCAGGGGTGAAAAACTGTTTTTT. V is TRBV2 and J is TRBJ1-4, with D perhaps TRBD1 (6 bases). The V and J ends lost 6 bases and 7 bases respectively, with 12 bases between them. This CDR3 has 13 residues. Germline CDR1 is SNHLY and CDR2 is FYNNEI.

This clone was seen a handful of times. The rearrangement links TRBV18 to TRBJ1-1, with D uncertain. Germline CDR1 and CDR2: KGHSH and LQKENI. The CDR3 length is 13 residues. V lost 2 bases, J lost 6 bases, and 10 bases lay in between. The CDR3, as DNA: TGTGCCAGCTCACCAGGGCTGGTACCTGAAGCTTTCTTT. Protein product: CASSPGLVPEAFF.

The V call is TRBV5-1, the J call TRBJ1-2, with a possible D match to TRBD1 (5 bases). The CDR3 length is 13 residues. Trimming took 0 bases from V and 4 from J, leaving 7 bases between them. Germline values: CDR1 SGHRS, CDR2 YFSETQ. In DNA, the CDR3 is TGCGCCAGCAGCTTGGTCCAGGGCTATGGCTACACCTTC. Translating gives CASSLVQGYGYTF.

This clone was seen just once. V and J are TRBV7-6 and TRBJ1-4; TRBD1 matches at 8 bases. This CDR3 comprises 14 residues. CDR1 is SGHVS and CDR2 is FNYEAQ in the germline V gene. V was clipped by 5 bases and J by 7 bases; unmatched bases: 6. In DNA form, the CDR3 reads TGTGCCAGCAGCAGGCAGGGGGCAACTGAAAAACTGTTTTTT. Translated, it gives CASSRQGATEKLFF.

This chain connects TRBV6-5 to TRBJ1-2, with D tentatively TRBD1 (6 bases). The CDR3 totals 14 residues. Germline lookup yields CDR1 MNHEY and CDR2 SVGAGI. V lost 0 bases to trimming and J lost 5 bases, with 10 bases between them. For the CDR3, the DNA is TGTGCCAGCAGTTACTCCCCGACAGGATATGGCTACACCTTC. It yields the protein CASSYSPTGYGYTF.

The rearrangement links TRBV9 to TRBJ2-2, with TRBD1 matching 7 bases. With 1 base clipped from V and 0 bases from J, the junction kept 6 bases outside the gene matches. Germline values: CDR1 SGDLS, CDR2 YYNGEE. The CDR3 is made up of 17 amino acids. CDR3 region: CASSVRRDSSNTGELFF. The CDR3 DNA reads TGTGCCAGCAGCGTACGACGGGACAGCTCGAACACCGGGGAGCTGTTTTTT.

The chain recombines TRBV5-1 with TRBJ2-3; D unresolved. This CDR3 comprises 17 residues. Trimming cost V 4 bases and J 4 bases, with 22 bases left between them. CDR1 is SGHRS, CDR2 YFSETQ, per germline. The CDR3 DNA reads as TGCGCCAGCAGCCCAAGAAAACAAGGCTCAGCGCCAGATACGCAGTATTTT. This encodes CASSPRKQGSAPDTQYF. The full variable domain, rest sourced from reference TRBV5-1 and TRBJ2-3, is KAGVTQTPRYLIKTRGQQVTLSCSPISGHRSVSWYQQTPGQGLQFLFEYFSETQRNKGNFPGRFSGRQFSNSRSEMNVSTLELGDSALYLCASSPRKQGSAPDTQYFGPGTRLTVL.

The chain is built from TRBV5-4 and TRBJ2-7, with D unresolved. Germline lookup yields CDR1 SGHNT and CDR2 YYREEE (reference sequence). V was trimmed by 0 bases and J by 0 bases, leaving 7 bases between them. The CDR3 loop spans 14 amino acids. The CDR3 is CASSLEPLSYEQYF. DNA for the CDR3: TGTGCCAGCAGCTTGGAGCCGCTCTCCTACGAGCAGTACTTC.

V gene TRBV7-2 combines with J gene TRBJ2-7; D might be TRBD2 (7 bases). CDR3 length equals 16 residues. V lost 7 bases and J 2 bases, leaving 21 bases between the germline ends. Germline V gene sequence: CDR1 SGHTA, CDR2 FQGNSA. In DNA form, the CDR3 reads TGTGCCAGCACCGTGGGAGGGGGTAGACGGACCTACGAGCAGTACTTC. Its translation: CASTVGGGRRTYEQYF.

This rearrangement joins TRBV9 to TRBJ1-4; D remains ambiguous. From germline, CDR1 is SGDLS and CDR2 YYNGEE. This CDR3 contains 14 residues. Trimming removed 4 bases at V and 5 bases at J, with 12 bases between. The CDR3 coding sequence is TGTGCCAGCAGCCTTGCAGCCTCCAATGAAAAACTGTTTTTT. It codes for CASSLAASNEKLFF.

The chain joins TRBV5-6 to TRBJ2-1; TRBD1 or TRBD2 may be the D gene (6 bases each). The germline V gene has CDR1 SGHDT and CDR2 YYEEEE. V shed 0 bases and J shed 9 bases, with 10 bases lying between them. The CDR3 is 13 amino acids. CDR3 sequence reads: CASSLGSGAEQFF. The CDR3, as DNA: TGTGCCAGCAGCTTGGGGTCGGGGGCTGAGCAGTTCTTC.

This sequence joins TRBV7-8 and TRBJ2-5; 8 bases match TRBD1. Germline V lookup: CDR1 SGHVS, CDR2 FQNEAQ. V trimming: 3 bases; J trimming: 2 bases; junction bases outside the gene matches: 2. The CDR3 spans 14 residues. The CDR3 region has the DNA TGTGCCAGCAGCTTGACAGGGGTGCAAGAGACCCAGTACTTC. It is translated as CASSLTGVQETQYF.

The chain employs TRBV28 and TRBJ2-6; the D gene is possibly TRBD2 (6 bases). This CDR3 comprises 16 residues. CDR1 is MDHEN, CDR2 SYDVKM, per germline. Trimming removed 7 bases from V and 3 bases from J, with 16 bases in between. The CDR3 DNA sequence: TGTGCCAGCACGGCGGGACCTTCCGGTGGGGCCAACGTCCTGACTTTC. The encoded protein is CASTAGPSGGANVLTF.

The chain couples TRBV4-1 to TRBJ2-3; D may correspond to TRBD1 or TRBD2 (5 bases each). V was shortened by 0 bases and J by 2 bases, with 12 bases between the two germline ends. CDR3 length: 16 residues. CDR1 and CDR2 (germline): MGHRA, YSYEKL. Here the CDR3 DNA reads TGCGCCAGCAGCCAAGAGGGGCAGGGAGCCACAGATACGCAGTATTTT. This encodes CASSQEGQGATDTQYF.

This clone was seen a single time. V is TRBV5-5 and J is TRBJ1-2, with 8 nucleotides matching TRBD1. V dropped 3 bases and J dropped 7; count of bases not matched to a gene: 8. CDR1 and CDR2 from the germline V gene are SGHKS and YYEKEE (reference sequence). This CDR3 region has 14 residues. The CDR3 DNA follows: TGTGCCAGCAGCTCCTGGACAGGGACTAGTGGCTACACCTTC. Amino acid sequence: CASSSWTGTSGYTF. The full variable domain, with the rest looked up from reference TRBV5-5 and TRBJ1-2, is DAGVTQSPTHLIKTRGQQVTLRCSPISGHKSVSWYQQVLGQGPQFIFQYYEKEERGRGNFPDRFSARQFPNYSSELNVNALLLGDSALYLCASSSWTGTSGYTFGSGTRLTVV.

J is TRBJ2-7 and V is TRBV6-5; D not certain. Germline assignment: CDR1 MNHEY and CDR2 SVGAGI. This CDR3 is 13 amino acids long. V was cut by 2 bases and J by 3 bases, with 8 bases left in between. CDR3 protein: CASSYAENYEQYF. In DNA form, the CDR3 reads TGTGCCAGCAGTTACGCGGAAAACTACGAGCAGTACTTC.

The V gene is TRBV7-9, the J gene TRBJ2-4, with 10 positions matching TRBD2. Germline trimming cut 2 bases from V and 0 bases from J; bases unmatched to any gene: 4. CDR3 length: 17 amino acids. The V gene's germline CDR1 is SEHNR and CDR2 FQNEAQ (reference sequence). Here the CDR3 reads CASSLLAGVLAKNIQYF. The CDR3 DNA is TGTGCCAGCAGCTTACTAGCGGGGGTTCTAGCCAAAAACATTCAGTACTTC.

The V gene is TRBV5-1, the J gene TRBJ2-5; 8 bases align to TRBD2. Near its end, the DNA agrees better with TRBJ2-7, so the J call may be wrong. The CDR3 length is 15 residues. Germline loops: CDR1 SGHRS, CDR2 YFSETQ. CDR3 sequence reads: CASRASGSDTYEQYF. The CDR3 bases are TGCGCCAGCAGGGCCAGCGGGAGTGATACCTACGAGCAGTACTTC.

CDR3 sequence: CASSLMGSTETQYF. In DNA, the CDR3 is TGTGCCAGCAGCTTAATGGGTAGCACAGAGACCCAGTACTTC. The chain links TRBV7-9 to TRBJ2-5; no firm D call. CDR1 is SEHNR and CDR2 is FQNEAQ in the germline V gene (reference sequence). There are 14 residues in the CDR3. The germline V and J ends were trimmed by 2 bases and 4 bases, with 11 bases remaining between them.

A single count supports this clone. This chain joins TRBV5-1 and TRBJ1-2, with D possibly matching TRBD1 (5 bases). The V end was cut by 0 bases, the J end by 4 bases, with 10 bases between. This CDR3 has 14 residues. The germline V gene has CDR1 SGHRS and CDR2 YFSETQ. The CDR3 region has the DNA TGCGCCAGCAGCTTGGCAACAGGTGTCTATGGCTACACCTTC. It translates to CASSLATGVYGYTF.